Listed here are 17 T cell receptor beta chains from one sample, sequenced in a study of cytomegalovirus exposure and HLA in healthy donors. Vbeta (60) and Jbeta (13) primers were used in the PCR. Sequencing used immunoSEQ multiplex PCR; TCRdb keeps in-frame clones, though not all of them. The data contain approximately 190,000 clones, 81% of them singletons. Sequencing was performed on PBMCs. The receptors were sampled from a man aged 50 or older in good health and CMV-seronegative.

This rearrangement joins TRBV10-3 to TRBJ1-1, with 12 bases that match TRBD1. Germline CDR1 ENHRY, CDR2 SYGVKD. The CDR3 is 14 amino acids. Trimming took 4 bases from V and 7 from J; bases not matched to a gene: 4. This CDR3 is CAISGDRGQSEAFF. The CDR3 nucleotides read TGTGCCATCAGTGGGGACAGGGGGCAAAGTGAAGCTTTCTTT.

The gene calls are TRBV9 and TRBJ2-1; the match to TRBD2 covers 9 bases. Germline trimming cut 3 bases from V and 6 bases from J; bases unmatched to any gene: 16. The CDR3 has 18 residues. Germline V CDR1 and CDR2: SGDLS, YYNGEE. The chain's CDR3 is CASSARDSGGAFPNEQFF. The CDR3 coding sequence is TGTGCCAGCAGCGCCCGGGATAGCGGGGGTGCCTTCCCCAATGAGCAGTTCTTC.

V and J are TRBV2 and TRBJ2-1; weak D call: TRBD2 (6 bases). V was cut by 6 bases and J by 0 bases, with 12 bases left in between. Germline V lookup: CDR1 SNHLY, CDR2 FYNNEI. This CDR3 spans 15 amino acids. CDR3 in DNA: TGTGCCAGCAGCGAACGGAGGGGCTCCTACAATGAGCAGTTCTTC. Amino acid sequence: CASSERRGSYNEQFF.

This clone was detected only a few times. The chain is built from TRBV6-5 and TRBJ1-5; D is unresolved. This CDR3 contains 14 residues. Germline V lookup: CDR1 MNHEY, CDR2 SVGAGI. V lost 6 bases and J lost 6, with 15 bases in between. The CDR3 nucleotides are TGTGCCAGCAGATTGACCGCCGGGAGTCAGCCCCAGCATTTT. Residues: CASRLTAGSQPQHF.

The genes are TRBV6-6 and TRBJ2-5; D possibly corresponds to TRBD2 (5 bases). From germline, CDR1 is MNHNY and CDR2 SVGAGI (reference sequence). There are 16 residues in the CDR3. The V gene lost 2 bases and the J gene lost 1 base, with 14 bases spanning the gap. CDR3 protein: CASSYEGTLVQETQYF. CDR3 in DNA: TGTGCCAGCAGTTACGAGGGTACCTTAGTCCAAGAGACCCAGTACTTC.

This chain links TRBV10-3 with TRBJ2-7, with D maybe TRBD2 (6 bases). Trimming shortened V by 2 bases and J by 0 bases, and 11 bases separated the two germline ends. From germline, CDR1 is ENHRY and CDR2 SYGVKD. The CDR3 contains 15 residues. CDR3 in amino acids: CAISEGGLSSYEQYF. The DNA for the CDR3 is TGTGCCATCAGTGAGGGTGGACTATCCTCCTACGAGCAGTACTTC.

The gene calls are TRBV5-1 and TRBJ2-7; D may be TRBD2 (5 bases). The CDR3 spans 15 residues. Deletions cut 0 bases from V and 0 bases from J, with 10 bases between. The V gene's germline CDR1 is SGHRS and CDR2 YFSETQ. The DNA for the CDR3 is TGCGCCAGCAGCTTGGGTGACTACAACTCCTACGAGCAGTACTTC. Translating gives CASSLGDYNSYEQYF.

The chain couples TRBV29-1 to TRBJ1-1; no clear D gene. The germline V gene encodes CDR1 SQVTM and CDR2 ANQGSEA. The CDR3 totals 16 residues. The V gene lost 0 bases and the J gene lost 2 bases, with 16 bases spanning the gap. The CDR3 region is CSVEDRSCRRNTEAFF. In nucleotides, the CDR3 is TGCAGCGTTGAAGATCGTTCCTGCAGGCGAAACACTGAAGCTTTCTTT.

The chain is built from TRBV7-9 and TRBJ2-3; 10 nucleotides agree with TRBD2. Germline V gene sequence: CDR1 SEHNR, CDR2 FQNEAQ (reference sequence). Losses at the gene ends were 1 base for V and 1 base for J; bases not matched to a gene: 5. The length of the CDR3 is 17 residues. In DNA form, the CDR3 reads TGTGCCAGCAGCTTAGTGTCTAGCGGGGGTGGCACAGATACGCAGTATTTT. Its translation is CASSLVSSGGGTDTQYF.

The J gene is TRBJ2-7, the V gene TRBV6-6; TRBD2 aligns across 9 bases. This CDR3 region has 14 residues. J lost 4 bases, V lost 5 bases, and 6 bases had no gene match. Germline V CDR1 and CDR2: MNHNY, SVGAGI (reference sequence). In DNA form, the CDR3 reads TGTGCCAGCAGTAACCCGACTAGCGGTTACGAGCAGTACTTC. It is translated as CASSNPTSGYEQYF.

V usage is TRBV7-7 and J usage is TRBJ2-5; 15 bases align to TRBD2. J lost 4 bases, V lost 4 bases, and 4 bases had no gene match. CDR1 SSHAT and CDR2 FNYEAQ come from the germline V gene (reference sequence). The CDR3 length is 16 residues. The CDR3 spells CASSSGLAGGGETQYF. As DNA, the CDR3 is TGTGCCAGCAGCTCGGGACTAGCGGGGGGTGGAGAGACCCAGTACTTC.

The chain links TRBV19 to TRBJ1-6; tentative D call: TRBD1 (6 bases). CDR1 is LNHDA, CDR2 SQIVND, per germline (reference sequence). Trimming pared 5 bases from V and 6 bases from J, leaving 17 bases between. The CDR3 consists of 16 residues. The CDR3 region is CASSALRGARNSPLHF. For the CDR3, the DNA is TGTGCCAGTAGTGCGCTTCGGGGGGCCCGTAATTCACCCCTCCACTTT.

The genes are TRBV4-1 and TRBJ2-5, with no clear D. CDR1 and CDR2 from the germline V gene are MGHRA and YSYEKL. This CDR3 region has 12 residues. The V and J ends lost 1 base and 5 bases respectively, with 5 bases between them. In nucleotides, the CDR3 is TGCGCCAGCAGCCAAGGAGATGAGACCCAGTACTTC. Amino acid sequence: CASSQGDETQYF.

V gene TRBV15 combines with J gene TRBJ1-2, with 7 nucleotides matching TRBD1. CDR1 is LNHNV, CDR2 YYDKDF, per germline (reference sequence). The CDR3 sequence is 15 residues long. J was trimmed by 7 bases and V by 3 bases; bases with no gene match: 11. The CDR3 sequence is CATSRGQSYGSGYTF. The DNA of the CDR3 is TGTGCCACCAGCAGGGGACAGAGCTATGGGTCTGGCTACACCTTC.

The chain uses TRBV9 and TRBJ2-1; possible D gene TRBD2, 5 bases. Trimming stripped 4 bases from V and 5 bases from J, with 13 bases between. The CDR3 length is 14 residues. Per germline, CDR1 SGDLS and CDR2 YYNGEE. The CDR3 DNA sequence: TGTGCCAGCAGCCCCGAGGGCCGAGACAATGAGCAGTTCTTC. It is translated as CASSPEGRDNEQFF.

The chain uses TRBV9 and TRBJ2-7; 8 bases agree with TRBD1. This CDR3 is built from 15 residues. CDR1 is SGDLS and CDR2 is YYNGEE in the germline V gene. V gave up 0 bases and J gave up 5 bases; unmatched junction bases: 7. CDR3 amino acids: CASSVVGQVGDEQYF. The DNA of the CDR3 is TGTGCCAGCAGCGTAGTGGGACAGGTCGGCGACGAGCAGTACTTC.

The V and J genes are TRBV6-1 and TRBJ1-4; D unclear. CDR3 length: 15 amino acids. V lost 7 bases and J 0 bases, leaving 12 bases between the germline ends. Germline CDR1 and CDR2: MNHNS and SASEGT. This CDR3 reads CASIGWASTNEKLFF. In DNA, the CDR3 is TGTGCCAGCATTGGGTGGGCCTCAACTAATGAAAAACTGTTTTTT.